The entry that follows covers one T cell receptor (beta chain) sequence. At the DNA level, this CDR3 is encoded by other sequences in the same sample as well. How the authors handled the data: For nucleated cells, counts were estimated from reference gene primer amplification. Libraries were prepared by immunoSEQ multiplex PCR; TCRdb keeps only in-frame clonotypes and omits some of them. The DNA was the basis for D and trimming; V, J and clone size are from that table. The data show hundreds of thousands of clones, over 75% seen once. This sample is drawn from a study of blood T cell repertoires in COVID-19. Study details: Researchers got acute and convalescent COVID-19 samples from the United States, Italy and Spain. PBMCs, B-cell-depleted T cells, or T cells provided the cDNA or gDNA that made up the material.

This CDR3 is 11 amino acids long. Trimming left V 6 bases short and J 4 bases short, with 7 bases between. V is TRBV12-3 or TRBV12-4 and J is TRBJ2-7; D is undetermined. Specimen: peripheral blood. The TCR sequence derives from a woman aged 25 to 39 with acute or convalescent COVID-19. CDR3: CASSPRYEQYF. DNA for the CDR3: TGTGCCAGCAGCCCCAGGTACGAGCAGTACTTC.